The following is a TCR beta chain sequence with its context. Its antigen is unidentified. Germline values: CDR1 SGHVS, CDR2 FNYEAQ. CDR3 size: 15 residues. V shed 4 bases and J 5 bases; nucleotides not matched to a gene: 4. 13 Jbeta primers and 60 Vbeta primers were used for the PCR. Sequencing was performed with immunoSEQ multiplex PCR; in TCRdb, only in-frame clones are kept and a portion is missing. The table lists about 120,000 clones, about 72% of them singletons. This sample is drawn from a study of cytomegalovirus exposure and HLA in healthy donors. Findings of the study overall: Rarity characterized most TCR sequences, yet some public TCRs appeared in many donors. Researchers counted 150 to 200 TCR beta chains as cytomegalovirus-associated. Reports indicate that TCR beta sequences accurately predicted the HLA-A and HLA-B alleles of most subjects.

The V call is TRBV7-6, the J call TRBJ2-3; 12 nucleotides align to TRBD2. The sequenced sample was PBMCs. The sequence came from a man aged 50-60 years in good health and CMV-seropositive. The CDR3 nucleotides are TGTGCCAGCAGCTACGCGACTAGCGGGGGAGATACGCAGTATTTT. This gives the protein CASSYATSGGDTQYF.